This T cell receptor (beta chain) was observed in a study of tumor T cells in aggressive B-cell lymphoma (TCRdb year 2017). Per the germline V gene, MNHEY is the CDR1 and SVGAGI is the CDR2. Trimming accounts for 7 bases at V and 5 bases at J, while the number of junction bases matched to no gene is 11. The CDR3 sequence holds 15 residues, the cysteine and phenylalanine included. Of all the DNA, just the CDR3 is kept, 45 bases in frame from base 1. Comments on this clone: Its antigen is currently not known. The input lacks base qualities; no much larger clone sits a single base away.

Library preparation employed the immunoSEQ multiplex PCR assay. This immuneACCESS table, as held by TCRdb, lists in-frame sequences with V and J called but not all clones. Of the missing ones, under half trace to an unresolved V gene in checked studies; the others have no known cause. This sample lists about 2,000 clones; over 80% were detected once. Roughly 9.6% of the sample rests with the top ten. The sequence joins TRBV6-5 to TRBJ2-5, and 9 bases in between align with TRBD2. The receptor's source is an adult with diffuse large B cell lymphoma. The source material was tumor tissue. The bases read TGTGCCAGCAAAGCGGGCGGGGGGGCGTTTGAGACCCAGTACTTC. This gives the protein CASKAGGGAFETQYF.